The entry below gives a single TCR beta chain sequence along with its context. This sample is drawn from a study of blood T cell repertoires in COVID-19. Study-level background: Nucleic acid was either cDNA or gDNA, and it came from T cells, B-cell-depleted T cells, or PBMCs.

TCRdb's table, derived via immunoSEQ multiplex PCR, lists solely in-frame clones and lacks some. The table lists about 190,000 clones, about 83% of them singletons, with 2.9% in the top ten. Germline lookup yields CDR1 LGHDT and CDR2 YNNKEL (reference sequence). J was trimmed by 5 bases and V by 3 bases; bases with no gene match: 4. This CDR3 contains 15 residues. This rearrangement joins TRBV3-1 (or the pseudogene TRBV3-2) to TRBJ2-1, with 10 bases lining up with TRBD2. Sequencing was performed on peripheral blood. The TCR sequence derives from a man aged 50-59 years with active or convalescent COVID-19. The CDR3 nucleotides read TGTGCCAGCAGCCACAGCGGGGGGGGCCACAATGAGCAGTTCTTC. It encodes CASSHSGGGHNEQFF.